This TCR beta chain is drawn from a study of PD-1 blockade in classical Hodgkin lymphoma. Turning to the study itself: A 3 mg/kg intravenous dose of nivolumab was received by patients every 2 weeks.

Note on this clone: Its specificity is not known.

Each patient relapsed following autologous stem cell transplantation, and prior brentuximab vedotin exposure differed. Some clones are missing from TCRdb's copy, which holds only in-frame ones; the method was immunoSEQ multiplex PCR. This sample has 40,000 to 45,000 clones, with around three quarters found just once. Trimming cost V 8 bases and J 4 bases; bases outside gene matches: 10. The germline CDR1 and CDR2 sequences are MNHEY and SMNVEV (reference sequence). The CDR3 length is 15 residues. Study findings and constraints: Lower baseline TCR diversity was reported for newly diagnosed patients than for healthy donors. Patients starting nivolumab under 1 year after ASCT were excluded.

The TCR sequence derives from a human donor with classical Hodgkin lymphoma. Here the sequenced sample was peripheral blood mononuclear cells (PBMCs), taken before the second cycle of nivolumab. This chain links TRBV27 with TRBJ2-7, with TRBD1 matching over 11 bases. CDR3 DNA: TGTGCCAGCTGGGGGGTGGGGGACAGGGGGTACGAGCAGTACTTC. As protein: CASWGVGDRGYEQYF.